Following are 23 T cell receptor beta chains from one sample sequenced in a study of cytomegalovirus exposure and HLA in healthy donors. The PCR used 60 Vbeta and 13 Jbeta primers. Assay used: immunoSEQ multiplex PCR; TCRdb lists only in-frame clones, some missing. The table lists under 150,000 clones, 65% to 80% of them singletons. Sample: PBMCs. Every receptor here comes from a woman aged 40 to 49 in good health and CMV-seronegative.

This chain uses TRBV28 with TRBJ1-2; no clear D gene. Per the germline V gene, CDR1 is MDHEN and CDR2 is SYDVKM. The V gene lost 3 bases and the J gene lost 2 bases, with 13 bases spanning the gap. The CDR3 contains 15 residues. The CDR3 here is CASSFTTVYNYGYTF. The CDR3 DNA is TGTGCCAGCAGTTTCACTACCGTATACAACTATGGCTACACCTTC.

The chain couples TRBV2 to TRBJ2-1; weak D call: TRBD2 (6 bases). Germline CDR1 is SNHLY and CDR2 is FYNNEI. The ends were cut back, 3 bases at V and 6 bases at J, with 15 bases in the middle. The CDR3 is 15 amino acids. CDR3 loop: CASSEGGEAFNEQFF. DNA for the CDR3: TGTGCCAGCAGTGAGGGCGGGGAAGCTTTCAATGAGCAGTTCTTC.

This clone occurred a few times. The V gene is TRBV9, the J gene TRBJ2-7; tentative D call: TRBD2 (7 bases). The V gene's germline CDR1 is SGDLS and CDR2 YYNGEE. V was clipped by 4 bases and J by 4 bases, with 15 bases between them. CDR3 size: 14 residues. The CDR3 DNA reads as TGTGCCAGCAGCCCCCCGGGGGGCCCTTACGAGCAGTACTTC. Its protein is CASSPPGGPYEQYF. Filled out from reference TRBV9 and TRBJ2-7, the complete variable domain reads DSGVTQTPKHLITATGQRVTLRCSPRSGDLSVYWYQQSLDQGLQFLIQYYNGEERAKGNILERFSAQQFPDLHSELNLSSLELGDSALYFCASSPPGGPYEQYFGPGTRLTVT.

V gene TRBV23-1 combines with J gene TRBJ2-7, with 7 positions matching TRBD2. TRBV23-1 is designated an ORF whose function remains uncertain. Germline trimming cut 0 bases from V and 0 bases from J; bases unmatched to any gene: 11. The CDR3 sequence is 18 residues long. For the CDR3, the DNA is TGCGCCAGCAGTCAATCCAAGACTAGCCGCGTATCCTCCTACGAGCAGTACTTC. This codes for CASSQSKTSRVSSYEQYF.

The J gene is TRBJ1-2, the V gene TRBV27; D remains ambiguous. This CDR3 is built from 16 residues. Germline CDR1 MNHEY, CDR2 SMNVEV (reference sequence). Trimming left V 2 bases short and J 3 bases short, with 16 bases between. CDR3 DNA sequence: TGTGCCAGCAGTTTAAGCACGTCCTTGGAGGACTATGGCTACACCTTC. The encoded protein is CASSLSTSLEDYGYTF.

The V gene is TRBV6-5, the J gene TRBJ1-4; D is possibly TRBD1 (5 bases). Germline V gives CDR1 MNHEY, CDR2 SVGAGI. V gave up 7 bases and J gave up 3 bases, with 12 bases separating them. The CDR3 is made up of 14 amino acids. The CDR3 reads CASTVDTANEKLFF. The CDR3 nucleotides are TGTGCCAGCACTGTGGACACCGCTAATGAAAAACTGTTTTTT.

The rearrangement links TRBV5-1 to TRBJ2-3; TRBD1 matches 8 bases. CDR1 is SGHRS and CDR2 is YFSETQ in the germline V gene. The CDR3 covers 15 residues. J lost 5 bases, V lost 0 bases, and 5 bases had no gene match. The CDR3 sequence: CASSLGQGAEDTQYF. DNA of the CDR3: TGCGCCAGCAGCTTGGGGCAGGGGGCGGAAGATACGCAGTATTTT.

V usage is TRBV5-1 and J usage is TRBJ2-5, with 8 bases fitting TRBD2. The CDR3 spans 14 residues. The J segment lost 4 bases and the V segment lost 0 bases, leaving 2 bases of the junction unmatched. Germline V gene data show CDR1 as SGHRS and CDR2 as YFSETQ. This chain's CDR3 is CASSLGTSGETQYF. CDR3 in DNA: TGCGCCAGCAGCTTGGGCACTAGCGGAGAGACCCAGTACTTC. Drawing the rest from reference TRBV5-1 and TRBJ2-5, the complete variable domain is KAGVTQTPRYLIKTRGQQVTLSCSPISGHRSVSWYQQTPGQGLQFLFEYFSETQRNKGNFPGRFSGRQFSNSRSEMNVSTLELGDSALYLCASSLGTSGETQYFGPGTRLLVL.

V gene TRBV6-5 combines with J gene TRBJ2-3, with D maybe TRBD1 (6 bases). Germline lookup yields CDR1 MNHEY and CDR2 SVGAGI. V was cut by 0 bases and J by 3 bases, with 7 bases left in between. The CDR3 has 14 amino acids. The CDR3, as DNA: TGTGCCAGCAGTTACTCGACAGGAACAGATACGCAGTATTTT. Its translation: CASSYSTGTDTQYF.

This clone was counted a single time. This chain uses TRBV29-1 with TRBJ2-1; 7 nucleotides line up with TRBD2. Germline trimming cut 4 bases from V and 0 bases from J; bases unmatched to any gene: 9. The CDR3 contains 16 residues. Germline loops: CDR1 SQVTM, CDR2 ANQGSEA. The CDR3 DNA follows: TGCAGCGTTGTGGTTTGGGGGGGTAGCTCCTACAATGAGCAGTTCTTC. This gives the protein CSVVVWGGSSYNEQFF.

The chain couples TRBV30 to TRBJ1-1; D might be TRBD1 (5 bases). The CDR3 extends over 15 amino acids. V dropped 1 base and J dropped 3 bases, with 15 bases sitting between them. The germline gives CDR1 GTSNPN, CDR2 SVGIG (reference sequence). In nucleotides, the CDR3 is TGTGCCTGGAGTGAGAAGACAGTCGGCGACACTGAAGCTTTCTTT. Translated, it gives CAWSEKTVGDTEAFF.

In DNA form, the CDR3 reads TGTGCCAGCAGCTCCCGGGTGGGTTCAGATACGCAGTATTTT. It encodes CASSSRVGSDTQYF. This chain uses TRBV7-6 with TRBJ2-3; the D is unclear. The V end was cut by 4 bases, the J end by 4 bases, with 12 bases between. Germline V gene sequence: CDR1 SGHVS, CDR2 FNYEAQ. The CDR3 runs to 14 residues.

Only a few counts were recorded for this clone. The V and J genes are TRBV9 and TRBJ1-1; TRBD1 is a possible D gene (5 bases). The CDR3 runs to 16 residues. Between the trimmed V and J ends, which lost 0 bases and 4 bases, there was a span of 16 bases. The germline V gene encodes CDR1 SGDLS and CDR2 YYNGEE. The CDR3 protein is CASSVGAGGMGTEAFF. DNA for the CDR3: TGTGCCAGCAGCGTAGGGGCGGGGGGAATGGGCACTGAAGCTTTCTTT.

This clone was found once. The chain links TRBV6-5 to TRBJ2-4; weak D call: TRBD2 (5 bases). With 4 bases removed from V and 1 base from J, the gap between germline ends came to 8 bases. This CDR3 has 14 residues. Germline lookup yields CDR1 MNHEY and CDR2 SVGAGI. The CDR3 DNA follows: TGTGCCAGCAGTTTGTCGGGGGCCAAAAACATTCAGTACTTC. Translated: CASSLSGAKNIQYF.

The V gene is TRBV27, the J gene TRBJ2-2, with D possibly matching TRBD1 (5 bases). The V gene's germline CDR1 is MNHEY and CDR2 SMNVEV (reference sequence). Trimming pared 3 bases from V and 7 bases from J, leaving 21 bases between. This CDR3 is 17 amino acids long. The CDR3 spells CASSFTAQGPHGGELFF. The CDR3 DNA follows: TGTGCCAGCAGTTTTACGGCCCAGGGCCCTCACGGCGGGGAGCTGTTTTTT.

CDR3 coding DNA: TGTGCCAGCAGTTACTCAGGCGGTAATCAGCCCCAGCATTTT. Protein product: CASSYSGGNQPQHF. J is TRBJ1-5 and V is TRBV6-6; no clear D. Trimming left V 0 bases short and J 4 bases short, with 7 bases between. CDR3 length: 14 amino acids. Germline V gene lookup returns CDR1 MNHNY and CDR2 SVGAGI (reference sequence).

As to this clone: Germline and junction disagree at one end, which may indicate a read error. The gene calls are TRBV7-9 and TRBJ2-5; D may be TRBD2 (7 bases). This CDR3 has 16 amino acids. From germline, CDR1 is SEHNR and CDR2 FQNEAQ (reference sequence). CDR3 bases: TGTTCCAGCAGCTTTTTAACCGGGGGGCTTAGGCAGACCCAGTACTTC. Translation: CSSSFLTGGLRQTQYF.

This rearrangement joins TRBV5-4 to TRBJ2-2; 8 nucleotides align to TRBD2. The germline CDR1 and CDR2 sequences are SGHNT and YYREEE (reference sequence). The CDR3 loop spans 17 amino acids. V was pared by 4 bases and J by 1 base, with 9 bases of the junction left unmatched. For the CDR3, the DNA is TGTGCCAGCAGCAATAGCTTAAGCGGGGGGAACACCGGGGAGCTGTTTTTT. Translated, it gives CASSNSLSGGNTGELFF. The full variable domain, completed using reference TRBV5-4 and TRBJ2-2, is ETGVTQSPTHLIKTRGQQVTLRCSSQSGHNTVSWYQQALGQGPQFIFQYYREEENGRGNFPPRFSGLQFPNYSSELNVNALELDDSALYLCASSNSLSGGNTGELFFGEGSRLTVL.

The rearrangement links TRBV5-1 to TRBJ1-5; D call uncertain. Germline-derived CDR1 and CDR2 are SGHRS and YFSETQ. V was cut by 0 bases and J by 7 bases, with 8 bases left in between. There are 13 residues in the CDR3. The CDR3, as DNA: TGCGCCAGCAGCTTGGGGATGGGCCAGCCCCAGCATTTT. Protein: CASSLGMGQPQHF. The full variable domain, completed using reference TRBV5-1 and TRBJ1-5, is KAGVTQTPRYLIKTRGQQVTLSCSPISGHRSVSWYQQTPGQGLQFLFEYFSETQRNKGNFPGRFSGRQFSNSRSEMNVSTLELGDSALYLCASSLGMGQPQHFGDGTRLSIL.

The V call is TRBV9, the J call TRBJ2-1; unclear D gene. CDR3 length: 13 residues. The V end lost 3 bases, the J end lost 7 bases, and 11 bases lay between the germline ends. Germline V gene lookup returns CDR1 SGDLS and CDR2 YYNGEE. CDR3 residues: CASSALQDNEQFF. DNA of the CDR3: TGTGCCAGCAGCGCACTCCAGGATAATGAGCAGTTCTTC.

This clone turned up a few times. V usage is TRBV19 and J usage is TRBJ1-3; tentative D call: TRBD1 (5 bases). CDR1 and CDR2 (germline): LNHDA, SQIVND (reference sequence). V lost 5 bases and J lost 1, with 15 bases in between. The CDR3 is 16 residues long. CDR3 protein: CASSFTGTRSGNTIYF. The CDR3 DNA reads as TGTGCCAGTAGTTTCACAGGAACGAGATCTGGAAACACCATATATTTT.

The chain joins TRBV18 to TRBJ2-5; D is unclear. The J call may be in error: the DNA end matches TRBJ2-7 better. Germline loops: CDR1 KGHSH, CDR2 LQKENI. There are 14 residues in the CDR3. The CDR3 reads CASSPGPNGYEQYF. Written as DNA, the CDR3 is TGTGCCAGCTCACCAGGGCCCAACGGCTACGAGCAGTACTTC.

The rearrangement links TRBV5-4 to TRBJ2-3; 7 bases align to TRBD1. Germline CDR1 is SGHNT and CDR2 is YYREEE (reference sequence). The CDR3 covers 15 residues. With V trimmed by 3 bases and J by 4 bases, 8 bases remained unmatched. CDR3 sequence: CASSSQGVSADTQYF. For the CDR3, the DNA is TGTGCCAGCAGCTCCCAGGGGGTGAGCGCAGATACGCAGTATTTT.